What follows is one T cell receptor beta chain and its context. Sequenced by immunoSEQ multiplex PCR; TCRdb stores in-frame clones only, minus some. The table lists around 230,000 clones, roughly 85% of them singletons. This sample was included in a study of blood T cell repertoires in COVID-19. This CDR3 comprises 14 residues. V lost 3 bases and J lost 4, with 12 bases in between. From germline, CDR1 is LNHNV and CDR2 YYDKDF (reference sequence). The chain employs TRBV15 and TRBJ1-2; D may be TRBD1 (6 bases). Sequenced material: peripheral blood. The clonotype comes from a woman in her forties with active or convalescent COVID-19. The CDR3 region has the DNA TGTGCCACCAGCAGCGATGCAGGGGCCTATGGCTACACCTTC. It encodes CATSSDAGAYGYTF.